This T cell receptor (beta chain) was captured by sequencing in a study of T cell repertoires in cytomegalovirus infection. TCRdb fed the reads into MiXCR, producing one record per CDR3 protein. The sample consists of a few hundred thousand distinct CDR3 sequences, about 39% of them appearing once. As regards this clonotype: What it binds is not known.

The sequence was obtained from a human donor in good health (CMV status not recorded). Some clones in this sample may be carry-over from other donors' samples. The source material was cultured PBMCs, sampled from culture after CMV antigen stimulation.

CDR3 protein: CASSFPRTGLPVDTEAFF. The CDR3 DNA reads as TGTGCCAGCAGCTTCCCCCGGACAGGGCTACCCGTCGACACTGAAGCTTTCTTT. V gene TRBV7-8 combines with J gene TRBJ1-1; 8 nucleotides agree with TRBD1. Per the germline V gene, CDR1 is SGHVS and CDR2 is FQNEAQ. V shed 3 bases and J 3 bases; nucleotides not matched to a gene: 15. This CDR3 has 18 amino acids.